This T cell receptor (beta chain) was sequenced during a study of OX40 agonist ivuxolimab in advanced cancers. The ends lost 0 bases at V and 0 bases at J; junction bases unmatched: 6. Germline V gene data show CDR1 as LGHNA and CDR2 as YNFKEQ. The CDR3 has 17 amino acids. Produced via immunoSEQ multiplex PCR; TCRdb's table is partial and in-frame only. Counted here are roughly 48,000 clones, about 88% occurring once; the ten biggest clones make up more than 0.95%. Autoimmune disease history or systemic immunosuppression was exclusionary. This sequence originates from an adult with an advanced solid tumor such as melanoma, head and neck, liver or kidney cancer. The gene calls are TRBV4-2 and TRBJ2-3; TRBD2 agrees at 7 bases. Sample: CD4+ or CD8+ T cells sorted from blood, taken in a trial of the OX40 agonist ivuxolimab. DNA for the CDR3: TGTGCCAGCAGCCAAGAACCGGGAGGAATTAGCACAGATACGCAGTATTTT. Its protein product is CASSQEPGGISTDTQYF.